The 18 T cell receptor beta chains in this list originate from one sample, sequenced in a study of T cells in Graves' hyperthyroidism and ophthalmopathy. RNA transcripts gave rise to amplified TCR beta CDR3 regions. Using the HTBI primer set, a first-round RT-PCR was run on the TCR CDR3. TCRdb used MiXCR to reprocess the multiplex PCR reads, holding one entry per CDR3 protein. The sample lists approximately 530,000 distinct CDR3 sequences, just under 20% seen once, with over 45% in the top ten. Sequencing input: blood. The receptors were sampled from a man aged 40-50 years with Graves' ophthalmopathy.

V is TRBV12-3 or TRBV12-4 and J is TRBJ2-1, with 8 bases matching TRBD2. Trimming cost V 7 bases and J 0 bases; bases outside gene matches: 5. The CDR3 covers 15 residues. The CDR3 region is CASTFSGASYNEQFF. In DNA form, the CDR3 reads TGTGCCAGCACTTTTAGCGGGGCCTCCTACAATGAGCAGTTCTTC.

The rearrangement uses TRBV7-8 and TRBJ2-5; D may be TRBD2 (5 bases). V was cut by 3 bases and J by 2 bases, with 10 bases left in between. The CDR3 sequence is 14 residues long. Germline V gives CDR1 SGHVS, CDR2 FQNEAQ. The CDR3, as DNA: TGTGCCAGCAGCTTTACTAGGGAGCAAGAGACCCAGTACTTC. Residues: CASSFTREQETQYF.

The V call is TRBV5-1, the J call TRBJ1-2, with TRBD1 identical over 10 bases. This CDR3 is built from 17 residues. J gave up 3 bases and V 4 bases, and 12 bases lay outside the gene matches. Germline V gives CDR1 SGHRS, CDR2 YFSETQ. CDR3 sequence (DNA): TGCGCCAGCAGCAATCCGGGACAGGGGTTTTTGGACTATGGCTACACCTTC. It encodes CASSNPGQGFLDYGYTF.

There are a few counts of this clonotype. The rearrangement uses TRBV20-1 and TRBJ2-7; no definite D call. Trimming left V 0 bases short and J 0 bases short, with 9 bases between. Per germline, CDR1 DFQATT and CDR2 SNEGSKA (reference sequence). The CDR3 runs 14 residues. CDR3 protein: CSARDFRFSYEQYF. In DNA form, the CDR3 reads TGCAGTGCTAGAGATTTCAGGTTCTCCTACGAGCAGTACTTC.

The CDR3 nucleotides read TGTGCCAGCAGCTTAGAGTACGGGACAGGGGAGACCCAGTACTTC. Residues: CASSLEYGTGETQYF. The rearrangement uses TRBV11-2 and TRBJ2-5; 9 nucleotides match TRBD1. Looked up from germline, CDR1 is SGHAT and CDR2 is FQNNGV. The CDR3 runs to 15 residues. V trimming: 0 bases; J trimming: 5 bases; junction bases outside the gene matches: 4.

The chain links TRBV28 to TRBJ2-3; no clear D. Germline V gives CDR1 MDHEN, CDR2 SYDVKM. The CDR3 loop spans 12 amino acids. V was trimmed by 4 bases and J by 10 bases, leaving 12 bases between them. The CDR3 loop is CASSSTASSQYF. For the CDR3, the DNA is TGTGCCAGCAGTTCGACTGCTTCTTCGCAGTATTTT.

The V call is TRBV11-1, the J call TRBJ2-7, with D possibly matching TRBD1 (5 bases). The CDR3 is 16 residues long. The V end was cut by 1 base, the J end by 5 bases, with 18 bases between. CDR1 SGHAT and CDR2 FQDESV come from the germline V gene (reference sequence). CDR3 in DNA: TGTGCCAGCAGCTTAGGACAGTTTGGACCTATTGACGAGCAGTACTTC. Residues: CASSLGQFGPIDEQYF.

This chain uses TRBV7-6 with TRBJ2-5; 7 bases match TRBD2. Germline V gene sequence: CDR1 SGHVS, CDR2 FNYEAQ. With V trimmed by 2 bases and J by 4 bases, 1 base remained unmatched. The CDR3 sequence is 13 residues long. The CDR3 protein is CASSLSSGETQYF. The CDR3 DNA is TGTGCCAGCAGCTTATCTAGCGGAGAGACCCAGTACTTC.

Many counts were recorded for this clonotype. This chain links TRBV11-3 with TRBJ1-1; weak D call: TRBD1 (5 bases). Germline CDR1 and CDR2: SGHNT and YENEEA. This CDR3 region has 14 residues. Trimming removed 1 base from V and 1 base from J, with 7 bases in between. The CDR3 bases are TGTGCCAGCAGCTTAGCCCAGGGGAACACTGAAGCTTTCTTT. It yields the protein CASSLAQGNTEAFF.

A few counts support this clonotype. The chain employs TRBV6-2 or TRBV6-3 and TRBJ2-5; D may match TRBD1 or TRBD2 (5 bases each). The V end was cut by 6 bases, the J end by 7 bases, with 21 bases between. Germline CDR1 is MNHEY and CDR2 is SVGEGT. The CDR3 totals 15 residues. The DNA for the CDR3 is TGTGCCAGCAGCCCCGGGGCGGCCCTTGCCTTGACCCAGTACTTC. Protein product: CASSPGAALALTQYF.

This sequence joins TRBV9 and TRBJ2-5, with 9 bases fitting TRBD2. The germline V gene encodes CDR1 SGDLS and CDR2 YYNGEE. With V trimmed by 3 bases and J by 4 bases, 4 bases remained unmatched. The CDR3 length is 14 residues. CDR3 coding DNA: TGTGCCAGCAGCGGTAGCGGGAGAGGAGAGACCCAGTACTTC. It encodes CASSGSGRGETQYF. The full variable domain, in which reference TRBV9 and TRBJ2-5 provide the parts outside the CDR3, is DSGVTQTPKHLITATGQRVTLRCSPRSGDLSVYWYQQSLDQGLQFLIQYYNGEERAKGNILERFSAQQFPDLHSELNLSSLELGDSALYFCASSGSGRGETQYFGPGTRLLVL.

The chain recombines TRBV20-1 with TRBJ1-1; D perhaps matches TRBD1 (5 bases). V was cut by 1 base and J by 4 bases, with 22 bases left in between. This CDR3 has 17 amino acids. CDR1 DFQATT and CDR2 SNEGSKA come from the germline V gene (reference sequence). CDR3 amino acids: CSARGPVLHMRGTEAFF. CDR3 DNA sequence: TGCAGTGCTAGAGGGCCAGTACTTCATATGAGGGGCACTGAAGCTTTCTTT.

The V gene is TRBV5-1, the J gene TRBJ2-3, with TRBD2 matching 14 bases. The CDR3 spans 19 residues. Germline lookup yields CDR1 SGHRS and CDR2 YFSETQ. With V trimmed by 3 bases and J by 2 bases, 11 bases remained unmatched. The CDR3 DNA reads as TGCGCCAGCAGCTCAGGACTAGCGGGGGGTAAACTTGCCACAGATACGCAGTATTTT. Translating gives CASSSGLAGGKLATDTQYF.

This clonotype was found a few times. The chain's CDR3 is CASSQQGFSYNEQFF. The CDR3 DNA sequence: TGTGCCAGCAGCCAACAGGGGTTCTCCTACAATGAGCAGTTCTTC. The chain carries TRBV7-3 and TRBJ2-1; 7 nucleotides line up with TRBD1. V trimming: 5 bases; J trimming: 0 bases; junction bases outside the gene matches: 4. CDR3 length equals 15 residues. Germline V gene sequence: CDR1 SGHTA, CDR2 FQGTGA.

This clonotype has only a few counts. The chain has TRBV7-6 and TRBJ1-3; the match to TRBD1 covers 8 bases. In germline, CDR1 is SGHVS, CDR2 FNYEAQ. J lost 4 bases, V lost 3 bases, and 8 bases had no gene match. The CDR3 extends over 16 amino acids. CDR3 sequence reads: CASSLAGGLRGNTIYF. As DNA, the CDR3 is TGTGCCAGCAGCTTGGCAGGGGGCCTAAGGGGAAACACCATATATTTT.

This clonotype was counted ten times or more. The CDR3 region has the DNA TGTGCCAGCAGCGCTGGACAGGGAGGATCACCCCTCCACTTT. It specifies CASSAGQGGSPLHF. The genes are TRBV11-2 and TRBJ1-6; 8 bases line up with TRBD1. With 5 bases clipped from V and 10 bases from J, the junction kept 7 bases outside the gene matches. The length of the CDR3 is 14 residues. Germline values: CDR1 SGHAT, CDR2 FQNNGV.

This clonotype was observed a handful of times. The CDR3 nucleotides are TGTGCCAGTAGTATAGGGGACAGGGGGCCCGAAAACATTCAGTACTTC. This encodes CASSIGDRGPENIQYF. V and J are TRBV19 and TRBJ2-4; 12 nucleotides match TRBD1. This CDR3 spans 16 amino acids. Germline V gene data show CDR1 as LNHDA and CDR2 as SQIVND (reference sequence). V lost 1 base, J lost 5 bases, and 3 bases stayed unmatched.

This clonotype was seen a few times. This chain links TRBV6-1 with TRBJ2-1; TRBD2 agrees at 8 bases. The CDR3 covers 15 residues. The V gene's germline CDR1 is MNHNS and CDR2 SASEGT. V was pared by 11 bases and J by 8 bases, with 17 bases of the junction left unmatched. Written as DNA, the CDR3 is TGTGCCGTGGAGGGCCTTGGCGGGGGGCTCTATGAGCAGTTCTTC. Protein: CAVEGLGGGLYEQFF.